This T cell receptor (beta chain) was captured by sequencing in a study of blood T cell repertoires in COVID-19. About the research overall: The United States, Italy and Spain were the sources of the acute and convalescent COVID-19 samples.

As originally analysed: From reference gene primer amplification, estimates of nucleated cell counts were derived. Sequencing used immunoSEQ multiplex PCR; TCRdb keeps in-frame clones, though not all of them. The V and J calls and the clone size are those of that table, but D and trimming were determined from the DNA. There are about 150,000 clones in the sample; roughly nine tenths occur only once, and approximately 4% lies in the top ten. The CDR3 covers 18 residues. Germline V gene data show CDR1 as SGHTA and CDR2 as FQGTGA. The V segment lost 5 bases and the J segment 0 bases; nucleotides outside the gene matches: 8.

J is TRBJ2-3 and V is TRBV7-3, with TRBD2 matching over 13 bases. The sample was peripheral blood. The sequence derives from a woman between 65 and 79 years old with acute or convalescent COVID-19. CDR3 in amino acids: CASSQLPGLAGSTDTQYF. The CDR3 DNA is TGTGCCAGCAGCCAACTCCCGGGACTAGCGGGAAGCACAGATACGCAGTATTTT.